This record covers a single T cell receptor (beta chain). Its antigen is still unknown. In germline, CDR1 is SNHLY, CDR2 FYNNEI. CDR3 length equals 13 residues. V lost 2 bases to trimming and J lost 6 bases, with 11 bases between them. The sample originates from a study of high-grade serous ovarian cancer treatment subgroups. The study's findings and limits: Spatial context was lost because tumors were sequenced in bulk. Same-patient tumor repertoires overlapped at roughly 0.1 to 0.85; different patients barely overlapped.

The table came from immunoSEQ multiplex PCR; TCRdb's copy has only in-frame clones and leaves some out. The sample shows about 30,000 clones, around 80% of them seen only once. Tumor tissue was taken before any definitive surgery or chemotherapy was given. The chain has TRBV2 and TRBJ2-7, with D possibly being TRBD1 (5 bases). Sequences were obtained from tumor tissue. The clonotype was recovered from a human donor with high-grade serous ovarian cancer. The CDR3 is CASSENPQGEQYF. For the CDR3, the DNA is TGTGCCAGCAGTGAAAACCCCCAGGGCGAGCAGTACTTC.